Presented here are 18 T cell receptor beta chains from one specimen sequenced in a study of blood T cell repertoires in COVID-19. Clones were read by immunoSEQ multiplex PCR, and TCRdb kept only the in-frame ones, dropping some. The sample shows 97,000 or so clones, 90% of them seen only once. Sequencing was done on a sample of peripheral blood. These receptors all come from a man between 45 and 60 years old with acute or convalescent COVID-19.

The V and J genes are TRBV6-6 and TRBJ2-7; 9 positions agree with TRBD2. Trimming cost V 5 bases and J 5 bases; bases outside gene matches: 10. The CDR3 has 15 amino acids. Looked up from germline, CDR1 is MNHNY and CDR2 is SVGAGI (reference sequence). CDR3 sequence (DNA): TGTGCCAGCAGTCCCTTGGGCGGGAGGGAGGACGAGCAGTACTTC. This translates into CASSPLGGREDEQYF.

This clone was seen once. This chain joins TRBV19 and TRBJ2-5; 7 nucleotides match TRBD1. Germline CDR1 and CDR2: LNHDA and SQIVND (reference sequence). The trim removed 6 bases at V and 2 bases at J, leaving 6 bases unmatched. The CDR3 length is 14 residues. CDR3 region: CASRRTGSQETQYF. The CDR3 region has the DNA TGTGCCAGTAGACGGACAGGTTCGCAAGAGACCCAGTACTTC.

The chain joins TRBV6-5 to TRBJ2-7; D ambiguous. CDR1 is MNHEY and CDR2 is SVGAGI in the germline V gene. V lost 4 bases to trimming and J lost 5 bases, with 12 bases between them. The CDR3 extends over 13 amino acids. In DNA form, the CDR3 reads TGTGCCAGCAGTTCGAGCGCGAAAGACGAGCAGTACTTC. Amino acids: CASSSSAKDEQYF.

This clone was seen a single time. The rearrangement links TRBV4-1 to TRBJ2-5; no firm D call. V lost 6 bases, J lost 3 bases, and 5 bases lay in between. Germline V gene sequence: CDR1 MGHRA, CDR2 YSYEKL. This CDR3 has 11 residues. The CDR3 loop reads CASRLKETQYF. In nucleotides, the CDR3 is TGCGCCAGCAGGCTAAAAGAGACCCAGTACTTC.

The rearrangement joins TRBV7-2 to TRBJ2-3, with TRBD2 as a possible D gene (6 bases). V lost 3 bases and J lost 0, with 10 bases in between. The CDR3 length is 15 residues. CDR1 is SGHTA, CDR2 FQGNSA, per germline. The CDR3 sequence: CASSLRGKSTDTQYF. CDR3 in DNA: TGTGCCAGCAGCTTGCGCGGGAAAAGCACAGATACGCAGTATTTT.

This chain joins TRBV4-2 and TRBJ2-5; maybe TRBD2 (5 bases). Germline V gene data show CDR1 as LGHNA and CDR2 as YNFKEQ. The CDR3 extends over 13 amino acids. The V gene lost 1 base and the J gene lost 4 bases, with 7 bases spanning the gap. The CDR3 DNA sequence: TGTGCCAGCAGCCAAGTGGCGGGAGAGACCCAGTACTTC. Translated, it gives CASSQVAGETQYF.

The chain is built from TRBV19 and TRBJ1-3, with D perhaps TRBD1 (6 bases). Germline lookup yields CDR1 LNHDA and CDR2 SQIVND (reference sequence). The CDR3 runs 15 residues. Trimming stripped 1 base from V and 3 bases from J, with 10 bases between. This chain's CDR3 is CASSIGAGVGNTIYF. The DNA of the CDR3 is TGTGCCAGTAGTATAGGCGCAGGGGTTGGAAACACCATATATTTT. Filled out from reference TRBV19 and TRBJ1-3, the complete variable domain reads DGGITQSPKYLFRKEGQNVTLSCEQNLNHDAMYWYRQDPGQGLRLIYYSQIVNDFQKGDIAEGYSVSREKKESFPLTVTSAQKNPTAFYLCASSIGAGVGNTIYFGEGSWLTVV.

The CDR3 loop reads CATSSGTGYNEQFF. CDR3 nucleotide sequence: TGTGCCACCAGCAGCGGGACTGGGTACAATGAGCAGTTCTTC. The chain recombines TRBV15 with TRBJ2-1; D might be TRBD2 (6 bases). Germline loops: CDR1 LNHNV, CDR2 YYDKDF (reference sequence). There are 14 residues in the CDR3. Trimming removed 3 bases from V and 4 bases from J, with 10 bases in between.

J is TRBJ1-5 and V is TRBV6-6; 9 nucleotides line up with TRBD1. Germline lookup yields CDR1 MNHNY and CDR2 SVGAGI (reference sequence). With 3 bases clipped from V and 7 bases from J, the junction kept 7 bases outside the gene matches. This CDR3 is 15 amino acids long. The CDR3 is CASSYTGGGQQPQHF. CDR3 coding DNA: TGTGCCAGCAGTTATACAGGGGGCGGGCAGCAGCCCCAGCATTTT.

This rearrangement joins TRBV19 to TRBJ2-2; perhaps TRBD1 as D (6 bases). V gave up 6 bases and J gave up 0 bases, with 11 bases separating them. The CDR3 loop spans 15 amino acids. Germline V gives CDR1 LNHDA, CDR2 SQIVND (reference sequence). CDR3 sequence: CASRSRGSNTGELFF. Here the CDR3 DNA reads TGTGCCAGTAGGTCCAGGGGATCGAACACCGGGGAGCTGTTTTTT. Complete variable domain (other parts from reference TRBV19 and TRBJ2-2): DGGITQSPKYLFRKEGQNVTLSCEQNLNHDAMYWYRQDPGQGLRLIYYSQIVNDFQKGDIAEGYSVSREKKESFPLTVTSAQKNPTAFYLCASRSRGSNTGELFFGEGSRLTVL.

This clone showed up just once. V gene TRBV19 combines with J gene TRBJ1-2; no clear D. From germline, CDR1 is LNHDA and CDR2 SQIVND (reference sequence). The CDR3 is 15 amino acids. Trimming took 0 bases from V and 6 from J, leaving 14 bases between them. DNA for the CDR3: TGTGCCAGTAGTATAGATCAGACGGGCGGGGATGGCTACACCTTC. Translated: CASSIDQTGGDGYTF. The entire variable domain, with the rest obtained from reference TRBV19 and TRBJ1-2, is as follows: DGGITQSPKYLFRKEGQNVTLSCEQNLNHDAMYWYRQDPGQGLRLIYYSQIVNDFQKGDIAEGYSVSREKKESFPLTVTSAQKNPTAFYLCASSIDQTGGDGYTFGSGTRLTVV.

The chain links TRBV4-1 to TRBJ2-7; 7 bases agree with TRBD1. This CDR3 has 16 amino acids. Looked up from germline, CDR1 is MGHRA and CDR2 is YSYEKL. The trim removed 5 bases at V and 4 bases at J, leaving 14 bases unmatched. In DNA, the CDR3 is TGCGCCAGCAGCGGACGACAGGGATATCCGGGGTACGAGCAGTACTTC. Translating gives CASSGRQGYPGYEQYF.

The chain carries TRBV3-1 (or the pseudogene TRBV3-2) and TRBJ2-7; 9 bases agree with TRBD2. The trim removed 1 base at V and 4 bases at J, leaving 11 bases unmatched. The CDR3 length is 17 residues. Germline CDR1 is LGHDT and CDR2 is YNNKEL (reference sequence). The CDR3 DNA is TGTGCCAGCAGCCAAGCACCTGATCTAGCGGGACTATACGAGCAGTACTTC. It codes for CASSQAPDLAGLYEQYF.

The chain's CDR3 is CASSLGGSADEQFF. The CDR3 DNA is TGTGCCAGCAGCTTAGGGGGCAGCGCTGATGAGCAGTTCTTC. The V and J genes are TRBV7-9 and TRBJ2-1, with D perhaps matching TRBD1 (5 bases). There are 14 residues in the CDR3. Germline V gene sequence: CDR1 SEHNR, CDR2 FQNEAQ (reference sequence). V was clipped by 1 base and J by 8 bases, with 12 bases between them.

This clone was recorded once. This CDR3 reads CATSHQGEPQHF. The CDR3 DNA is TGTGCCACCAGCCACCAGGGTGAGCCCCAGCATTTT. The rearrangement uses TRBV15 and TRBJ1-5; tentatively, D is TRBD1 (5 bases). V lost 5 bases, J lost 8 bases, and 10 bases lay in between. The CDR3 loop spans 12 amino acids. Germline values: CDR1 LNHNV, CDR2 YYDKDF (reference sequence). The whole variable domain, filled in from reference TRBV15 and TRBJ1-5, reads DAMVIQNPRYQVTQFGKPVTLSCSQTLNHNVMYWYQQKSSQAPKLLFHYYDKDFNNEADTPDNFQSRRPNTSFCFLDIRSPGLGDTAMYLCATSHQGEPQHFGDGTRLSIL.

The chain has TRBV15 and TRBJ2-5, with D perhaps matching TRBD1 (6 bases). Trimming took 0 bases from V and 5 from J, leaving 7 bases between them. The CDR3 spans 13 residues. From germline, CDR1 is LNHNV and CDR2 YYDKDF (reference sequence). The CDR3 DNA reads TGTGCCACCAGCAGAGATAGGGGGGAGACCCAGTACTTC. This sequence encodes CATSRDRGETQYF. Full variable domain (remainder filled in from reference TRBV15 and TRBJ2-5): DAMVIQNPRYQVTQFGKPVTLSCSQTLNHNVMYWYQQKSSQAPKLLFHYYDKDFNNEADTPDNFQSRRPNTSFCFLDIRSPGLGDTAMYLCATSRDRGETQYFGPGTRLLVL.

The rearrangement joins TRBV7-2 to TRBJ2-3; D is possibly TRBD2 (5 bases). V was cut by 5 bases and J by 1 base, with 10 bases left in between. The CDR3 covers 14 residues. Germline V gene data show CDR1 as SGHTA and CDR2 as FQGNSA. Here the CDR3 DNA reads TGTGCCAGCAGCCCAGAACTAGGCACAGATACGCAGTATTTT. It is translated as CASSPELGTDTQYF.

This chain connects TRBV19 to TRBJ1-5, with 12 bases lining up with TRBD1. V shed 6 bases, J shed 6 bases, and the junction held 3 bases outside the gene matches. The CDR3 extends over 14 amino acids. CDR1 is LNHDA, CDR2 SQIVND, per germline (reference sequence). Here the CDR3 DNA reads TGTGCCAGTAGGGGACAGGGGGCGACTCAGCCCCAGCATTTT. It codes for CASRGQGATQPQHF.